The 2 T cell receptor beta chains given below trace back to one sample, sequenced in a study of cytomegalovirus exposure and HLA in healthy donors. Amplification used 60 Vbeta primers and 13 Jbeta primers. Sequencing used immunoSEQ multiplex PCR; TCRdb keeps in-frame clones, though not all of them. This repertoire shows about 160,000 clones, around 77% found once; its top ten account for roughly 1.4%. Sequencing input: PBMCs. The receptors originated from a man aged 60 to 75 in good health and CMV-seronegative.

The chain couples TRBV27 to TRBJ2-1, with 9 bases fitting TRBD2. Germline V gene sequence: CDR1 MNHEY, CDR2 SMNVEV (reference sequence). CDR3 size: 16 residues. Germline trimming cut 2 bases from V and 5 bases from J; bases unmatched to any gene: 7. The CDR3 region has the DNA TGTGCCAGCAGTTTACGCGGCGGGAGGGCCAACAATGAGCAGTTCTTC. It yields the protein CASSLRGGRANNEQFF.

As regards this clone: Relative to the germline gene, one junction end is altered; a read error may explain this. The sample holds other DNA sequences that translate to the same CDR3. The chain carries TRBV30 and TRBJ1-2; 7 bases match TRBD1. Germline assignment: CDR1 GTSNPN and CDR2 SVGIG (reference sequence). The CDR3 is 14 amino acids. The CDR3 is CAWTRDRALYGYTF. DNA for the CDR3: TGCGCCTGGACGAGAGACAGGGCTCTCTATGGCTACACCTTC.